The entry that follows covers one T cell receptor beta chain sequence. Its antigen is still unknown. The source of the sample is a study of T cell responses to AZD1222 COVID-19 vaccine. Study conclusions and caveats: Spike-specific TCR breadth and depth went up after people got two AZD1222 doses.

The table came from immunoSEQ multiplex PCR; TCRdb's copy has only in-frame clones and leaves some out. The repertoire holds about 180,000 clones, with 80% to 95% as singletons. The ends were cut back, 0 bases at V and 9 bases at J, with 9 bases in the middle. The CDR3 has 13 residues. CDR1 is MGHRA and CDR2 is YSYEKL in the germline V gene. The chain couples TRBV4-1 to TRBJ2-1; D is unresolved. The source material was peripheral blood, sampled 28 days after the second AZD1222 dose. The origin of this receptor is an adult who received the AZD1222 COVID-19 vaccine. The CDR3 reads CASSQDPGFEQFF. In DNA, the CDR3 is TGCGCCAGCAGCCAAGATCCCGGTTTTGAGCAGTTCTTC.